This T cell receptor beta chain appears in the sequencing data of a study of human T cells and chemical hapten exposure. Study-wide background: All patients underwent weekly scalp dosing with diphenylcyclopropenone for the full roughly 25-week study.

General observations from the study: No change in TCRs above 1 in 1000 frequency was produced by DPC sensitization.

CDR3 length equals 15 residues. Germline assignment: CDR1 SGHVS and CDR2 FNYEAQ. The V and J ends lost 3 bases and 0 bases respectively, with 8 bases between them. About this clonotype: Its antigen remains unknown.

MiXCR, applied by TCRdb to the RACE reads, yields one record per CDR3 protein. The repertoire holds some 110,000 distinct CDR3 sequences, with more than 10% as singletons. The time point denotes: pre-sensitization, week 0. Treatment described: therapeutic diphenylcyclopropenone sensitization with weekly scalp DPC. This chain links TRBV7-6 with TRBJ2-2, with D tentatively TRBD1 (5 bases). The sample here was whole blood, taken in connection with sensitization to the hapten diphenylcyclopropenone (DPC). The receptor was isolated from a woman aged 50 to 60 with alopecia areata. Some clones in this sample may be carry-over from other donors' samples. CDR3 in DNA: TGTGCCAGCAGCTTTGGGGCCGCGAACACCGGGGAGCTGTTTTTT. Its translation is CASSFGAANTGELFF.